This T cell receptor beta chain was recorded in a study of blood T cell repertoires in COVID-19. Overall study: PBMCs, B-cell-depleted T cells, or T cells provided the cDNA or gDNA that made up the material.

Produced via immunoSEQ multiplex PCR; TCRdb's table is partial and in-frame only. The table has 200,000 to 300,000 clones, around 90% seen once. The CDR3 extends over 15 amino acids. Germline V gene lookup returns CDR1 LNHDA and CDR2 SQIVND (reference sequence). V lost 8 bases and J lost 8, with 24 bases in between. This TCR was recovered from a man younger than 45 with COVID-19, enrolled during active disease. Sequences were obtained from peripheral blood. The chain carries TRBV19 and TRBJ1-2, with D tentatively TRBD1 (6 bases). CDR3 amino acids: CASQGRGARSEGYTF. The CDR3, as DNA: TGTGCCAGTCAAGGACGGGGGGCGCGGAGTGAGGGCTACACCTTC.